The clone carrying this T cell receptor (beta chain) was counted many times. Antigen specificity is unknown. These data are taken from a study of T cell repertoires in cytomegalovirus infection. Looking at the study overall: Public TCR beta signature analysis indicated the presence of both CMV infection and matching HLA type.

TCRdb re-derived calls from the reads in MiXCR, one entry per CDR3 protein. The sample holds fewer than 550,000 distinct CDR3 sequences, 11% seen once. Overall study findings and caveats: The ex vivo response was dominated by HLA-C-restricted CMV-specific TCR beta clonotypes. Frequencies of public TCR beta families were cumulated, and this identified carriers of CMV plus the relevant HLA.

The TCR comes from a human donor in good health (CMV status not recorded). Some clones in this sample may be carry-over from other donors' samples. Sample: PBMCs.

The CDR3 DNA is TGCGCCAGCAGCTTGGGGGATCCTAGCACAGATACGCAGTATTTT. It is translated as CASSLGDPSTDTQYF. This sequence joins TRBV5-1 and TRBJ2-3, with D unclear. Trimming removed 0 bases from V and 0 bases from J, with 8 bases in between. The CDR3 spans 15 residues. CDR1 is SGHRS and CDR2 is YFSETQ in the germline V gene.